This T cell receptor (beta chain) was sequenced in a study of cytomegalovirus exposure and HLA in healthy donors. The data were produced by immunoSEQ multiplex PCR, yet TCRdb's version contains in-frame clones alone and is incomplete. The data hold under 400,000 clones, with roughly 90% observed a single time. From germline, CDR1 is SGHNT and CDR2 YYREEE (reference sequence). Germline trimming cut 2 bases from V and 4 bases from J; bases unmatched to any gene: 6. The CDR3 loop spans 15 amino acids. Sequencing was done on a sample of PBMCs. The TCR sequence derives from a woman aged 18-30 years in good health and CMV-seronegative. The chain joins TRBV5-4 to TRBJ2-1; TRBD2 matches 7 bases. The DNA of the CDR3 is TGTGCCAGCAGCTTTCCACTAGCGTCGTACAATGAGCAGTTCTTC. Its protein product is CASSFPLASYNEQFF.